The sequence of this TCR beta chain was determined in a study of blood T cell repertoires in COVID-19. Study summary: Sample material is recorded as cDNA or gDNA derived from T cells, B-cell-depleted T cells, or PBMCs.

Germline CDR1 is KGHSH and CDR2 is LQKENI. The length of the CDR3 is 20 residues. V lost 3 bases to trimming and J lost 0 bases; unmatched junction nucleotides: 15. Original processing methods: Reference gene primers were amplified, and this amplification served to estimate nucleated cell counts. Profiled with immunoSEQ multiplex PCR; TCRdb holds only in-frame clones, not every one. V and J calls and clone size are those listed in that table; D and trimming were worked out from the DNA. The data hold hundreds of thousands of clones, with approximately 90% observed a single time. The sequence came from a woman in her twenties or thirties with acute or convalescent COVID-19. Specimen: peripheral blood. This sequence joins TRBV18 and TRBJ2-7; 12 nucleotides match TRBD2. CDR3 in amino acids: CASSPPDPLAGGLRSYEQYF. CDR3 nucleotide sequence: TGTGCCAGCTCACCCCCCGATCCACTAGCGGGGGGTCTCCGCTCCTACGAGCAGTACTTC.